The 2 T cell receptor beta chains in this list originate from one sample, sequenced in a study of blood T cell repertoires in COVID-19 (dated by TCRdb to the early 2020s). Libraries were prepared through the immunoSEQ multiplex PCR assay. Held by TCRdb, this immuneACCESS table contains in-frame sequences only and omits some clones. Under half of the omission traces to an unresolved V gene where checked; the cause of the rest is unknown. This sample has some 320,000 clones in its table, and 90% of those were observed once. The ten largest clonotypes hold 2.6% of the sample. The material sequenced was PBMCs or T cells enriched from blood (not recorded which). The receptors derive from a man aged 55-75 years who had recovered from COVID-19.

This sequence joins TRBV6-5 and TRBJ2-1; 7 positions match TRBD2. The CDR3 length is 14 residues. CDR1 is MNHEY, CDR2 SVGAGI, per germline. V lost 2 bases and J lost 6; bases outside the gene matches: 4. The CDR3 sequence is CASSYASGFNEQFF. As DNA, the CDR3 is TGTGCCAGCAGTTACGCTAGCGGATTCAATGAGCAGTTCTTC.

The CDR3 loop reads CASSQVSGGVGTDTQYF. The CDR3 DNA sequence: TGTGCCAGCAGCCAAGTTTCCGGGGGAGTGGGCACAGATACGCAGTATTTT. V usage is TRBV4-2 and J usage is TRBJ2-3, with D possibly matching TRBD2 (6 bases). This CDR3 region has 17 residues. Germline CDR1 and CDR2: LGHNA and YNFKEQ. Trimming shortened V by 1 base and J by 1 base, and 15 bases separated the two germline ends.